This TCR beta chain was sequenced for a study of molecular identifiers for immune sequencing clone quantification. Study-wide findings and caveats: In CMV-specific effectors, clones above 20 copies held over 99% of molecules; naive, under 1%.

A note on this clonotype: Its specificity is not known. A read error may explain this, as a much larger clone is one base away.

MiXCR, applied by TCRdb to the PCR reads, yields one record per CDR3 protein. The table includes around 300,000 distinct CDR3 sequences, roughly 23% detected once. Libraries of naive CD8 T cells were made from roughly 18,000 to 920,000 sorted cells. They used 10%, 30% or 50% RNA. Germline lookup yields CDR1 SQVTM and CDR2 ANQGSEA. The CDR3 loop spans 15 amino acids. This sequence was found in a human donor in good health. Some libraries in this study had Jurkat cell RNA spiked in. V is TRBV29-1 and J is TRBJ2-7; D possibly uses TRBD1 or TRBD2 (5 bases each). Sequencing input: naive CD8+ T cells from blood, with Jurkat cell RNA spiked in. Regarding subset: FACS-sorted CD8+CD4-CCR7+CD45RA+ naive T cells. DNA of the CDR3: TGCAGCGTTGAAGCCCCCGGGACGTCTACCTACGGGCAGTACTTC. Protein product: CSVEAPGTSTYGQYF.